This T cell receptor (beta chain) was captured in a study of identical twins. MiXCR, run by TCRdb on the 5' RACE reads, gives a single entry per CDR3 protein. The data hold approximately 500,000 distinct CDR3 sequences, with roughly a quarter observed a single time. V gave up 4 bases and J gave up 2 bases, with 15 bases separating them. This CDR3 is built from 15 residues. Germline lookup yields CDR1 SEHNR and CDR2 FQNEAQ (reference sequence). These data also formed part of another study, on T cells expressing NK-cell markers.

The clonotype was recovered from a woman younger than 30 in good health. The chain recombines TRBV7-9 with TRBJ2-7; the D gene is possibly TRBD2 (6 bases). Material: CD4+ T cells sorted from blood. CDR3 nucleotides: TGTGCCAGCAGCTCCGGCGGGACTTCTGCCTACGAGCAGTACTTC. Translated: CASSSGGTSAYEQYF.